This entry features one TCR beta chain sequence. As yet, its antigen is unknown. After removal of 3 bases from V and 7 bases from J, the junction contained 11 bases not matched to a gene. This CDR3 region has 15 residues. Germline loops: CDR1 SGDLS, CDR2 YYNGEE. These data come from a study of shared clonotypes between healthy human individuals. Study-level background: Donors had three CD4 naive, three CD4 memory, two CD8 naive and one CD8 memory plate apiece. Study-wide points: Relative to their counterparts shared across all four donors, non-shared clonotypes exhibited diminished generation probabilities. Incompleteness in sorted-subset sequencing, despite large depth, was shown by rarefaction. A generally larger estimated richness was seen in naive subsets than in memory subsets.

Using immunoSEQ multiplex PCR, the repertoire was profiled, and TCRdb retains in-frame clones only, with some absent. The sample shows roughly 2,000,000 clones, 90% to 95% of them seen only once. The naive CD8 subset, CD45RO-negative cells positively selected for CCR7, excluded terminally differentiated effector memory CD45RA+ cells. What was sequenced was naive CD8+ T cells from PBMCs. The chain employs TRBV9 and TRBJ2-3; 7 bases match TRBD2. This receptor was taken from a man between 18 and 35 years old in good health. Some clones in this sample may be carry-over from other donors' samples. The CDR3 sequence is CASSAGGSGTNTQYF. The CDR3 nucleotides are TGTGCCAGCAGCGCCGGGGGGAGCGGGACGAATACGCAGTATTTT.